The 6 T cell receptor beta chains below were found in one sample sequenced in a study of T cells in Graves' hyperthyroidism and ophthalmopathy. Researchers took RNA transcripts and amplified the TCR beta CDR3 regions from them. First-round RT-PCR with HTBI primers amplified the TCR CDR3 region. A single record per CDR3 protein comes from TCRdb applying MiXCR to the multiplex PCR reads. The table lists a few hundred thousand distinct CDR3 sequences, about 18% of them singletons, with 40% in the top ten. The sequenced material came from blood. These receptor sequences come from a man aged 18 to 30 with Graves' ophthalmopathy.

This CDR3 is CASSLSPGISAGELFF. The CDR3 coding sequence is TGTGCCAGCAGCTTGTCTCCGGGGATATCAGCGGGGGAGCTGTTTTTT. V is TRBV5-6 and J is TRBJ2-2; D is perhaps TRBD2 (5 bases). Per germline, CDR1 SGHDT and CDR2 YYEEEE. The CDR3 loop spans 16 amino acids. Trimming cost V 1 base and J 8 bases, with 18 bases left between them. Combining the CDR3 with reference TRBV5-6 and TRBJ2-2 gives the whole variable domain DAGVTQSPTHLIKTRGQQVTLRCSPKSGHDTVSWYQQALGQGPQFIFQYYEEEERQRGNFPDRFSGHQFPNYSSELNVNALLLGDSALYLCASSLSPGISAGELFFGEGSRLTVL.

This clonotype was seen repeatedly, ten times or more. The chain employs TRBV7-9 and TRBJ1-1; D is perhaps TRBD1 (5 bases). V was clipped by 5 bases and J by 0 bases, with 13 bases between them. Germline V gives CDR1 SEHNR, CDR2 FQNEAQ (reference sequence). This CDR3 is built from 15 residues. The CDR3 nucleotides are TGTGCCAGCAGCCCGTTATCAGGGTTGAACACTGAAGCTTTCTTT. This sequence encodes CASSPLSGLNTEAFF.

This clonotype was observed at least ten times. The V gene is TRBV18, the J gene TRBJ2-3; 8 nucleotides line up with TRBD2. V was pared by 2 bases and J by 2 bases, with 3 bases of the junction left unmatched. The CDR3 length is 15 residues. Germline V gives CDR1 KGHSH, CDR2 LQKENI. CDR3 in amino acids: CASSPTGLDTDTQYF. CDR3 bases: TGTGCCAGCTCACCAACGGGACTAGACACAGATACGCAGTATTTT.

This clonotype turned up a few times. This CDR3 reads CASMREAGGPEETQYF. In DNA form, the CDR3 reads TGTGCCAGTATGCGGGAAGCGGGGGGGCCGGAAGAGACCCAGTACTTC. J is TRBJ2-5 and V is TRBV28, with 10 bases that match TRBD2. CDR1 MDHEN and CDR2 SYDVKM come from the germline V gene. The CDR3 is 16 amino acids. The trim removed 9 bases at V and 3 bases at J, leaving 13 bases unmatched.

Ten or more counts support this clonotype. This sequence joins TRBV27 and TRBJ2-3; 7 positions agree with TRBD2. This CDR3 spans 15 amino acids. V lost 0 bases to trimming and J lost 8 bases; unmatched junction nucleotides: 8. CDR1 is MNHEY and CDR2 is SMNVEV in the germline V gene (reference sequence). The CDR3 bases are TGTGCCAGCAGTTTATCGCGGGGCCGCGGGGGTACGCAGTATTTT. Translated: CASSLSRGRGGTQYF.

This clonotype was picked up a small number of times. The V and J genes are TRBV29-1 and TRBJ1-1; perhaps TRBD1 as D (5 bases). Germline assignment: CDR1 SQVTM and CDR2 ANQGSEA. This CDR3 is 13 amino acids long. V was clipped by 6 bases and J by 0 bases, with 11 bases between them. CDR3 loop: CSVERQLNTEAFF. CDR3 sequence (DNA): TGCAGCGTGGAGCGACAGTTGAACACTGAAGCTTTCTTT. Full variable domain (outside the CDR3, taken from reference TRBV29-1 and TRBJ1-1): SAVISQKPSRDICQRGTSLTIQCQVDSQVTMMFWYRQQPGQSLTLIATANQGSEATYESGFVIDKFPISRPNLTFSTLTVSNMSPEDSSIYLCSVERQLNTEAFFGQGTRLTVV.